These T cell receptor beta chains were read from a single sample in a study of T cell responses to AZD1222 COVID-19 vaccine. Assay used: immunoSEQ multiplex PCR; TCRdb lists only in-frame clones, some missing. In the table there are some 190,000 clones, around 90% of which are singletons. This sample comprised peripheral blood, obtained on day 0 of AZD1222 vaccination. The receptors originated from an adult in good health. Both conserved end residues are part of each CDR3. A D gene is named only where the DNA matches it firmly. Clone size, where shown, is once, few, many, or a class for clones that have expanded.

V: TRBV11-2
D: TRBD1
J: TRBJ2-3
size: few
CDR3: CASSLVLTGGTQYF
DNA: TGTGCCAGCAGCTTAGTGCTGACAGGGGGTACGCAGTATTTT

V: TRBV28
D: NA
J: TRBJ2-7
size: few
CDR3: CASSFSTYEQYF
DNA: TGTGCCAGCAGTTTCTCAACCTACGAGCAGTACTTC

V: TRBV5-4
D: NA
J: TRBJ2-3
size: NA
CDR3: CASSFRRQDTQYF
DNA: TGTGCCAGCAGCTTTAGGCGACAGGATACGCAGTATTTT

V: TRBV7-3
D: NA
J: TRBJ1-6
size: NA
CDR3: CASSPWGEGSPLHF
DNA: TGTGCCAGCAGCCCATGGGGTGAGGGTTCACCCCTCCACTTT

V: TRBV9
D: TRBD2
J: TRBJ2-2
size: NA
CDR3: CASSVAQSGDWGAGELFF
DNA: TGTGCCAGCAGCGTAGCGCAGAGCGGGGACTGGGGGGCCGGGGAGCTGTTTTTT

V: TRBV29-1
D: NA
J: TRBJ1-2
size: NA
CDR3: CSVVGSSYGYTF
DNA: TGCAGCGTTGTGGGCAGCTCCTATGGCTACACCTTC

V: TRBV7-3
D: TRBD1
J: TRBJ1-4
size: NA
CDR3: CASSPKDRAGTTNEKLFF
DNA: TGTGCCAGCAGCCCGAAAGACAGGGCCGGTACAACTAATGAAAAACTGTTTTTT

V: TRBV19
D: NA
J: TRBJ2-7
size: NA
CDR3: CASSIAAGQSYEQYF
DNA: TGTGCCAGTAGTATAGCCGCGGGACAGTCCTACGAGCAGTACTTC

V: TRBV18
D: NA
J: TRBJ1-3
size: NA
CDR3: CASSSTEALGNTIYF
DNA: TGTGCCAGCTCATCGACAGAAGCTCTGGGAAACACCATATATTTT

V: TRBV27
D: TRBD1
J: TRBJ1-5
size: NA
CDR3: CASSSTGKSNQPQHF
DNA: TGTGCCAGCAGTTCGACAGGGAAGTCAAATCAGCCCCAGCATTTT

V: TRBV13
D: NA
J: TRBJ2-7
size: NA
CDR3: CASSLGLGSGSEQYF
DNA: TGTGCCAGCAGCTTAGGCCTGGGGTCAGGTAGCGAGCAGTACTTC

V: TRBV21-1
D: NA
J: TRBJ2-7
size: NA
CDR3: CASSKVFRPKGTYEQYF
DNA: TGTGCCAGCAGCAAAGTATTCAGACCCAAAGGGACCTACGAGCAGTACTTC

V: TRBV19
D: TRBD1
J: TRBJ2-5
size: NA
CDR3: CASSIGTAQETQYF
DNA: TGTGCCAGTAGTATCGGGACAGCCCAAGAGACCCAGTACTTC

V: TRBV3-1/TRBV3-2
D: NA
J: TRBJ1-2
size: NA
CDR3: CASSQESSFYGYTF
DNA: TGTGCCAGCAGCCAAGAGTCCAGCTTCTATGGCTACACCTTC

V: TRBV10-3
D: NA
J: TRBJ2-7
size: NA
CDR3: CAISEGRDYEQYF
DNA: TGTGCCATCAGTGAAGGCAGGGACTACGAGCAGTACTTC

V: TRBV10-2
D: TRBD1
J: TRBJ1-1
size: NA
CDR3: CASSEGTGPGTEAFF
DNA: TGCGCCAGCAGTGAAGGGACAGGGCCGGGCACTGAAGCTTTCTTT

V: TRBV5-4
D: NA
J: TRBJ1-6
size: NA
CDR3: CASSLAAGEDSPLHF
DNA: TGTGCCAGCAGCTTGGCGGCAGGAGAGGATTCACCCCTCCACTTT

V: TRBV7-9
D: NA
J: TRBJ1-1
size: NA
CDR3: CASSLVPDYTEAFF
DNA: TGTGCCAGCAGCTTAGTGCCAGACTACACTGAAGCTTTCTTT

V: TRBV6-5
D: NA
J: TRBJ1-3
size: NA
CDR3: CASREAGVGNTIYF
DNA: TGTGCCAGCAGGGAGGCAGGGGTAGGAAACACCATATATTTT

V: TRBV25-1
D: TRBD1
J: TRBJ2-2
size: NA
CDR3: CASSERGTDYTGELFF
DNA: TGTGCCAGCAGTGAAAGGGGGACAGATTACACCGGGGAGCTGTTTTTT

V: TRBV6-2/TRBV6-3
D: NA
J: TRBJ2-1
size: once
CDR3: CASSYLALSSYNEQFF
DNA: TGTGCCAGCAGTTACTTAGCTCTGAGCTCCTACAATGAGCAGTTCTTC

V: TRBV6-4
D: NA
J: TRBJ1-1
size: few
CDR3: CASSSGASTEAFF
DNA: TGTGCCAGCAGTTCAGGGGCCAGCACTGAAGCTTTCTTT

V: TRBV30
D: NA
J: TRBJ1-2
size: NA
CDR3: CAWNGVGLYTF
DNA: TGTGCCTGGAATGGGGTTGGCCTCTACACCTTC

V: TRBV5-6
D: NA
J: TRBJ1-6
size: NA
CDR3: CASSFGTGQINSPLHF
DNA: TGTGCCAGCAGCTTTGGCACAGGTCAAATTAATTCACCCCTCCACTTT

V: TRBV11-2
D: TRBD1
J: TRBJ1-2
size: NA
CDR3: CASSITGGAYGYTF
DNA: TGTGCCAGCAGTATTACAGGGGGCGCCTATGGCTACACCTTC

V: TRBV20-1
D: NA
J: TRBJ2-7
size: once
CDR3: CSARLDTEQYF
DNA: TGCAGTGCTCGCCTAGACACCGAGCAGTACTTC

V: TRBV7-2
D: TRBD2
J: TRBJ2-7
size: NA
CDR3: CASSYSGGLTYEQYF
DNA: TGTGCCAGCAGCTATAGCGGGGGGCTTACCTACGAGCAGTACTTC

V: TRBV29-1
D: NA
J: TRBJ2-2
size: NA
CDR3: CSVGGTGNTGELFF
DNA: TGCAGCGTGGGGGGGACAGGGAACACCGGGGAGCTGTTTTTT

V: TRBV5-4
D: NA
J: TRBJ2-5
size: NA
CDR3: CASSLGPGTLSQETQYF
DNA: TGTGCCAGCAGCTTGGGTCCGGGAACACTTTCTCAAGAGACCCAGTACTTC

V: TRBV27
D: NA
J: TRBJ1-2
size: NA
CDR3: CASSLSPPGVGYTF
DNA: TGTGCCAGCAGTTTATCCCCGCCAGGGGTCGGCTACACCTTC

V: TRBV9
D: NA
J: TRBJ2-2
size: once
CDR3: CASSVGGIAGELFF
DNA: TGTGCCAGCAGCGTAGGGGGGATCGCAGGGGAGCTGTTTTTT

V: TRBV18
D: NA
J: TRBJ2-7
size: NA
CDR3: CASSPQGSAYEQYF
DNA: TGTGCCAGCTCACCCCAGGGCTCAGCCTACGAGCAGTACTTC

V: TRBV3-1/TRBV3-2
D: TRBD2
J: TRBJ2-7
size: NA
CDR3: CASRFASGGYEQYF
DNA: TGTGCCAGCAGGTTCGCTAGCGGGGGCTACGAGCAGTACTTC

V: TRBV6-5
D: TRBD1
J: TRBJ1-4
size: NA
CDR3: CASSTRQGPNEKLFF
DNA: TGTGCCAGCAGTACGAGACAGGGGCCTAATGAAAAACTGTTTTTT

V: TRBV6-2/TRBV6-3
D: NA
J: TRBJ2-4
size: once
CDR3: CASSYSGVSKNIQYF
DNA: TGTGCCAGCAGTTACTCCGGGGTATCCAAAAACATTCAGTACTTC

V: TRBV3-1/TRBV3-2
D: TRBD1
J: TRBJ1-5
size: NA
CDR3: CASSLQGAQPQHF
DNA: TGTGCCAGCAGCCTACAGGGGGCTCAGCCCCAGCATTTT

V: TRBV19
D: NA
J: TRBJ2-3
size: NA
CDR3: CASRARTTDTQYF
DNA: TGTGCCAGTAGGGCCCGAACAACAGATACGCAGTATTTT

V: TRBV27
D: NA
J: TRBJ1-2
size: few
CDR3: CASSFSANYGYTF
DNA: TGTGCCAGCAGTTTCTCGGCGAACTATGGCTACACCTTC

V: TRBV15
D: TRBD2
J: TRBJ2-5
size: NA
CDR3: CATSTPGGLGKTQYF
DNA: TGTGCCACCAGCACTCCGGGGGGGCTGGGGAAGACCCAGTACTTC

V: TRBV7-9
D: NA
J: TRBJ2-1
size: NA
CDR3: CASSEATNEQFF
DNA: TGTGCCAGCAGCGAAGCCACCAATGAGCAGTTCTTC

V: TRBV5-6
D: NA
J: TRBJ1-4
size: NA
CDR3: CASSRGQGGKEKLFF
DNA: TGTGCCAGCAGCAGAGGACAAGGCGGAAAGGAAAAACTGTTTTTT

V: TRBV5-4
D: NA
J: TRBJ1-2
size: NA
CDR3: CASSSQTLPNYGYTF
DNA: TGTGCCAGCAGCTCGCAAACATTGCCTAACTATGGCTACACCTTC

V: TRBV5-1
D: TRBD1
J: TRBJ1-2
size: NA
CDR3: CASSDTQGARGYTF
DNA: TGCGCCAGCAGTGATACCCAGGGGGCACGGGGCTACACCTTC

V: TRBV5-1
D: TRBD1
J: TRBJ2-3
size: once
CDR3: CASRIEDRGLTDTQYF
DNA: TGCGCCAGCAGAATTGAAGACAGGGGCCTCACAGATACGCAGTATTTT